This entry describes one TCR beta chain. As processed by the authors: Nucleated cell number was recorded as an estimate derived from reference gene primer amplification. Produced via immunoSEQ multiplex PCR; TCRdb's table is partial and in-frame only. V and J calls and clone size are those listed in that table; D and trimming were worked out from the DNA. The sample holds about 57,000 clones; 75% to 95% are singletons and the top ten take under 3%. This sample was included in a study of blood T cell repertoires in COVID-19. Study-level background: COVID-19 samples collected from the United States, Italy and Spain covered acute and convalescent phases. PBMCs, B-cell-depleted T cells, or T cells provided the cDNA or gDNA that made up the material.

The sequenced material came from peripheral blood. The receptor comes from a man aged 55-75 years with acute or convalescent COVID-19.

DNA for the CDR3: TGCGCCAGCAGCAGCGGACAGGGGAATATTTCACCCCTCCACTTT. Encoded protein: CASSSGQGNISPLHF. V gene TRBV5-1 combines with J gene TRBJ1-6; 9 bases line up with TRBD1. V shed 4 bases, J shed 9 bases, and the junction held 8 bases outside the gene matches. CDR3 length: 15 amino acids. CDR1 is SGHRS and CDR2 is YFSETQ in the germline V gene.